Listed below are T cell receptor beta chains from one sample, sequenced in a study of cytomegalovirus exposure and HLA in healthy donors. The repertoire was sequenced with immunoSEQ multiplex PCR; TCRdb's copy has only in-frame clones and lacks some. The top ten hold roughly 2.8% of the sample, which has 200,000 or so clones, more than 75% seen once. Sequencing was done on a sample of PBMCs. All receptors derive from a woman in her forties or fifties in good health and CMV-seropositive. Both conserved end residues are part of each CDR3. The order of the fields is J gene, clone size, V gene, D gene, CDR3 protein, CDR3 DNA. D genes are given only for firm matches. Size is omitted from some rows. Given values are once, few, many or a class for expanded clones.

J: TRBJ1-1
size: -
V: TRBV19
D: -
CDR3: CASSRGLLNTGAFF
DNA: TGTGCCAGTAGTAGAGGACTGTTGAACACTGGAGCTTTCTTT

J: TRBJ1-3
size: -
V: TRBV5-1
D: -
CDR3: CASSLDTPTGNTIYF
DNA: TGCGCCAGCAGCTTGGACACCCCCACTGGAAACACCATATATTTT

J: TRBJ1-3
size: -
V: TRBV6-6
D: TRBD1
CDR3: CASSYGQGATGNTIYF
DNA: TGTGCCAGCAGTTACGGACAGGGGGCTACTGGAAACACCATATATTTT

J: TRBJ1-3
size: -
V: TRBV25-1
D: TRBD1
CDR3: CASSVGTGPTGNTIYF
DNA: TGTGCCAGCAGCGTGGGGACAGGGCCTACTGGAAACACCATATATTTT

J: TRBJ1-1
size: few
V: TRBV5-1
D: -
CDR3: CASSETGNTEAFF
DNA: TGCGCCAGCAGTGAGACAGGGAACACTGAAGCTTTCTTT

J: TRBJ2-7
size: -
V: TRBV23-1
D: TRBD1
CDR3: CASSQNSCRDRDYEQYF
DNA: TGCGCCAGCAGTCAAAACTCCTGCCGGGACAGGGACTACGAGCAGTACTTC

J: TRBJ2-2
size: -
V: TRBV9
D: -
CDR3: CASSPEGGATGELFF
DNA: TGTGCCAGCAGCCCCGAGGGGGGGGCTACCGGGGAGCTGTTTTTT

J: TRBJ2-5
size: -
V: TRBV9
D: TRBD2
CDR3: CASSVLAGGQETQYF
DNA: TGTGCCAGCAGCGTACTAGCGGGGGGGCAAGAGACCCAGTACTTC

J: TRBJ2-7
size: -
V: TRBV7-2
D: TRBD2
CDR3: CASSPRLGAGVLYEQYF
DNA: TGTGCCAGCAGCCCTAGGCTTGGAGCGGGGGTTTTATACGAGCAGTACTTC

J: TRBJ1-1
size: -
V: TRBV7-2
D: -
CDR3: CASSPQTGLNTEAFF
DNA: TGTGCCAGCAGCCCCCAGACAGGTTTGAACACTGAAGCTTTCTTT

J: TRBJ2-5
size: -
V: TRBV28
D: TRBD2
CDR3: CASSSTSGGAGTQYF
DNA: TGTGCCAGCAGTTCCACATCCGGGGGGGCCGGGACCCAGTACTTC

J: TRBJ2-2
size: -
V: TRBV7-2
D: TRBD1
CDR3: CASNPGQGATGELFF
DNA: TGTGCCAGCAACCCAGGACAGGGGGCTACCGGGGAGCTGTTTTTT

J: TRBJ2-5
size: -
V: TRBV7-9
D: TRBD2
CDR3: CASSFQRGNQETQYF
DNA: TGTGCCAGCAGCTTCCAGCGGGGGAACCAAGAGACCCAGTACTTC

J: TRBJ2-3
size: -
V: TRBV5-1
D: TRBD2
CDR3: CAPKGGTSGGEGRTDTQYF
DNA: TGCGCCCCCAAGGGGGGAACTAGCGGGGGAGAGGGTAGAACAGATACGCAGTATTTT

J: TRBJ2-5
size: -
V: TRBV2
D: TRBD1
CDR3: CASSERHRGQETQYF
DNA: TGTGCCAGCAGTGAACGGCACAGGGGACAAGAGACCCAGTACTTC

J: TRBJ1-1
size: -
V: TRBV6-1
D: TRBD1
CDR3: CASRLTGKDTEAFF
DNA: TGTGCCAGCAGATTGACAGGGAAGGACACTGAAGCTTTCTTT

J: TRBJ2-3
size: -
V: TRBV4-1
D: -
CDR3: CASSQEARSTDTQYF
DNA: TGCGCCAGCAGCCAAGAAGCACGTTCCACAGATACGCAGTATTTT

J: TRBJ2-5
size: -
V: TRBV6-6
D: TRBD1
CDR3: CASSLGTVQETQYF
DNA: TGTGCCAGCAGTTTAGGGACAGTCCAAGAGACCCAGTACTTC

J: TRBJ2-7
size: -
V: TRBV2
D: -
CDR3: CASRLPPGREQYF
DNA: TGTGCCAGCAGGCTCCCTCCAGGGCGCGAGCAGTACTTC

J: TRBJ1-1
size: -
V: TRBV5-4
D: TRBD1
CDR3: CASSNPGVQGRRAFF
DNA: TGTGCCAGCAGCAACCCAGGGGTACAGGGGAGGAGAGCTTTCTTT

J: TRBJ2-7
size: -
V: TRBV18
D: TRBD1
CDR3: CASSPLPTGQEQYF
DNA: TGTGCCAGCTCACCACTCCCGACAGGGCAAGAGCAGTACTTC

J: TRBJ1-2
size: -
V: TRBV6-6
D: TRBD1
CDR3: CASSENRGPYGYTF
DNA: TGTGCCAGCAGTGAGAACAGGGGGCCTTATGGCTACACCTTC

J: TRBJ2-1
size: -
V: TRBV11-3
D: -
CDR3: CASSLGRFSYNEQFF
DNA: TGTGCCAGCAGCTTGGGCAGGTTCTCCTACAATGAGCAGTTCTTC

J: TRBJ2-5
size: -
V: TRBV15
D: TRBD2
CDR3: CATSTAGGLETQYF
DNA: TGTGCCACCAGTACAGCGGGGGGGCTTGAGACCCAGTACTTC

J: TRBJ1-1
size: -
V: TRBV11-3
D: -
CDR3: CASSFGDTEAFF
DNA: TGTGCCAGCAGCTTCGGGGACACTGAAGCTTTCTTT

J: TRBJ1-1
size: -
V: TRBV11-3
D: -
CDR3: CASSLSRNTEAFF
DNA: TGTGCCAGCAGCCTTTCGCGGAACACTGAAGCTTTCTTT